This T cell receptor (beta chain) was identified in a study of TIL therapy for anti-PD-1-resistant metastatic lung cancer. For the study at large: Several tumors were EGFR-mutant and two were ALK-rearranged.

Sequencing used immunoSEQ v3. The data were produced by immunoSEQ multiplex PCR, yet TCRdb's version contains in-frame clones alone and is incomplete. The table has more than 90,000 clones, less than 70% seen once. Study-level points and caveats: TIL cultures after expansion showed higher clonality and lower diversity than baseline tumor (median roughly 6% vs 31%). Many TIL product clones were absent from baseline tumor, suggesting clonal contraction.

As to this clone: Antigen unknown.

Per germline, CDR1 MNHEY and CDR2 SMNVEV (reference sequence). This CDR3 comprises 15 residues. With V trimmed by 6 bases and J by 0 bases, 7 bases remained unmatched. Regarding time point: pre-treatment sample, taken before nivolumab and TIL therapy. Most excised metastases sampled were pleural nodules or supraclavicular lymph nodes. Patients were adults with stage 4 NSCLC. The TCR originated in a person aged 25 to 85 with non-small cell lung cancer. This chain connects TRBV27 to TRBJ2-7; TRBD1 matches 8 bases. Sequences were derived from tumor tissue, sampled at baseline. CDR3 residues: CASRAAGTGSYEQYF. The CDR3 DNA reads as TGTGCCAGCAGGGCAGCCGGGACAGGCTCCTACGAGCAGTACTTC.